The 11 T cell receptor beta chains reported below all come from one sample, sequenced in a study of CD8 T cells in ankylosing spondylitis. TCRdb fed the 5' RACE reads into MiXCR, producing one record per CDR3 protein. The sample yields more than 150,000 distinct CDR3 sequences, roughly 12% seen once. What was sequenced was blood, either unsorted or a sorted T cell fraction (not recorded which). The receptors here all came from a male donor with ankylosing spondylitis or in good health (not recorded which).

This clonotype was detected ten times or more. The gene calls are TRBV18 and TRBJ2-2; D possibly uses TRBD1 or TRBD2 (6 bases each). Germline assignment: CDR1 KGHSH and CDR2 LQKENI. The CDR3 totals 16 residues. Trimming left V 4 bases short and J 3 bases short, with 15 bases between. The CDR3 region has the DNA TGTGCCAGCTCACAAACAGGGAGGAGGGACACCGGGGAGCTGTTTTTT. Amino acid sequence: CASSQTGRRDTGELFF.

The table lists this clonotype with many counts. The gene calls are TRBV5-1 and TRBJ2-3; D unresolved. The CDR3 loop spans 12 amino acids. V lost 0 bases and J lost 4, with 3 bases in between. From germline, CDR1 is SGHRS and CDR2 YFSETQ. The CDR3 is CASSLEADTQYF. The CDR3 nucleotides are TGCGCCAGCAGCTTGGAGGCAGATACGCAGTATTTT.

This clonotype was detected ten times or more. The CDR3 is CSVKPWTRRTDTQYF. The CDR3 bases are TGCAGCGTCAAACCTTGGACGAGGAGGACAGATACGCAGTATTTT. The chain combines TRBV29-1 with TRBJ2-3, with D perhaps TRBD2 (5 bases). V dropped 6 bases and J dropped 3 bases, with 19 bases sitting between them. The CDR3 contains 15 residues. Per germline, CDR1 SQVTM and CDR2 ANQGSEA.

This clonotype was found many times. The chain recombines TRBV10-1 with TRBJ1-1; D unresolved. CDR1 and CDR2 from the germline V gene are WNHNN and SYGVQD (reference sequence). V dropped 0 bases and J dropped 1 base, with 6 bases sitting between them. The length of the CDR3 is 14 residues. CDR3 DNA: TGCGCCAGCAGTGAGTCGAAGGGGAACACTGAAGCTTTCTTT. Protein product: CASSESKGNTEAFF.

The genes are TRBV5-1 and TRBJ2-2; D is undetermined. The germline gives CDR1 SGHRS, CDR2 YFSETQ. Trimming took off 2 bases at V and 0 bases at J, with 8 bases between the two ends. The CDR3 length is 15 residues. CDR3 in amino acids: CASSFLRSNTGELFF. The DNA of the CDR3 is TGCGCCAGCAGCTTCTTGCGGTCGAACACCGGGGAGCTGTTTTTT.

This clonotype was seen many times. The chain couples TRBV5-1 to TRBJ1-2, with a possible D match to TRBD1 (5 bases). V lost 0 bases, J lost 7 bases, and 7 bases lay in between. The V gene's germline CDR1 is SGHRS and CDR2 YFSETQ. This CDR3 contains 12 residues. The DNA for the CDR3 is TGCGCCAGCAGCTTGGACACAGGTGGCTACACCTTC. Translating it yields CASSLDTGGYTF.

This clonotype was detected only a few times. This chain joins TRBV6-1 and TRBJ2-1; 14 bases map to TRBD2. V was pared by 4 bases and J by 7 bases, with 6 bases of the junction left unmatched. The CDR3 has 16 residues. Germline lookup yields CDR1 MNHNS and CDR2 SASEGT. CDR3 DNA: TGTGCCAGCAGTGCTCTGGGACTAGCGGGAGAGAATGAGCAGTTCTTC. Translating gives CASSALGLAGENEQFF.

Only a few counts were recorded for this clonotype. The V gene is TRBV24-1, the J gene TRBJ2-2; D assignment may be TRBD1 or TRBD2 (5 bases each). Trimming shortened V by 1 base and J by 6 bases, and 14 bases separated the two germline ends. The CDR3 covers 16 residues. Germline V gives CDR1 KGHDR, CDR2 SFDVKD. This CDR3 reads CATSDLEGILAGELFF. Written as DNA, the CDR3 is TGTGCCACCAGTGATTTAGAGGGGATATTAGCCGGGGAGCTGTTTTTT.

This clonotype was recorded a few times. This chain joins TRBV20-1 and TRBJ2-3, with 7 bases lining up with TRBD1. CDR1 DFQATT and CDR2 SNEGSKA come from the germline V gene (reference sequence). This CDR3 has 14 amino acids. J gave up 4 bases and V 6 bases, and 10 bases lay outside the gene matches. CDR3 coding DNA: TGCAGTGCCACTACAGGGGATGGGTCAGATACGCAGTATTTT. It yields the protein CSATTGDGSDTQYF.

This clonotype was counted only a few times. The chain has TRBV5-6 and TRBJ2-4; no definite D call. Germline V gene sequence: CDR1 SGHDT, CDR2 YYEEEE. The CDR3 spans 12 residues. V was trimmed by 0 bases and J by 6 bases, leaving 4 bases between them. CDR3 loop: CASSLASNIQYF. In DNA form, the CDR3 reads TGTGCCAGCAGCTTGGCCTCAAACATTCAGTACTTC.

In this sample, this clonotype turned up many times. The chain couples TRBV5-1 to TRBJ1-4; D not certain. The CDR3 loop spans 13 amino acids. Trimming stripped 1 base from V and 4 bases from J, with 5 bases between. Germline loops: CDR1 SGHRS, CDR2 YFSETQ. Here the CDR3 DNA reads TGCGCCAGCAGCTTGCAAGTTAATGAAAAACTGTTTTTT. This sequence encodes CASSLQVNEKLFF. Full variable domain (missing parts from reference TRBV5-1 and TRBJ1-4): KAGVTQTPRYLIKTRGQQVTLSCSPISGHRSVSWYQQTPGQGLQFLFEYFSETQRNKGNFPGRFSGRQFSNSRSEMNVSTLELGDSALYLCASSLQVNEKLFFGSGTQLSVL.